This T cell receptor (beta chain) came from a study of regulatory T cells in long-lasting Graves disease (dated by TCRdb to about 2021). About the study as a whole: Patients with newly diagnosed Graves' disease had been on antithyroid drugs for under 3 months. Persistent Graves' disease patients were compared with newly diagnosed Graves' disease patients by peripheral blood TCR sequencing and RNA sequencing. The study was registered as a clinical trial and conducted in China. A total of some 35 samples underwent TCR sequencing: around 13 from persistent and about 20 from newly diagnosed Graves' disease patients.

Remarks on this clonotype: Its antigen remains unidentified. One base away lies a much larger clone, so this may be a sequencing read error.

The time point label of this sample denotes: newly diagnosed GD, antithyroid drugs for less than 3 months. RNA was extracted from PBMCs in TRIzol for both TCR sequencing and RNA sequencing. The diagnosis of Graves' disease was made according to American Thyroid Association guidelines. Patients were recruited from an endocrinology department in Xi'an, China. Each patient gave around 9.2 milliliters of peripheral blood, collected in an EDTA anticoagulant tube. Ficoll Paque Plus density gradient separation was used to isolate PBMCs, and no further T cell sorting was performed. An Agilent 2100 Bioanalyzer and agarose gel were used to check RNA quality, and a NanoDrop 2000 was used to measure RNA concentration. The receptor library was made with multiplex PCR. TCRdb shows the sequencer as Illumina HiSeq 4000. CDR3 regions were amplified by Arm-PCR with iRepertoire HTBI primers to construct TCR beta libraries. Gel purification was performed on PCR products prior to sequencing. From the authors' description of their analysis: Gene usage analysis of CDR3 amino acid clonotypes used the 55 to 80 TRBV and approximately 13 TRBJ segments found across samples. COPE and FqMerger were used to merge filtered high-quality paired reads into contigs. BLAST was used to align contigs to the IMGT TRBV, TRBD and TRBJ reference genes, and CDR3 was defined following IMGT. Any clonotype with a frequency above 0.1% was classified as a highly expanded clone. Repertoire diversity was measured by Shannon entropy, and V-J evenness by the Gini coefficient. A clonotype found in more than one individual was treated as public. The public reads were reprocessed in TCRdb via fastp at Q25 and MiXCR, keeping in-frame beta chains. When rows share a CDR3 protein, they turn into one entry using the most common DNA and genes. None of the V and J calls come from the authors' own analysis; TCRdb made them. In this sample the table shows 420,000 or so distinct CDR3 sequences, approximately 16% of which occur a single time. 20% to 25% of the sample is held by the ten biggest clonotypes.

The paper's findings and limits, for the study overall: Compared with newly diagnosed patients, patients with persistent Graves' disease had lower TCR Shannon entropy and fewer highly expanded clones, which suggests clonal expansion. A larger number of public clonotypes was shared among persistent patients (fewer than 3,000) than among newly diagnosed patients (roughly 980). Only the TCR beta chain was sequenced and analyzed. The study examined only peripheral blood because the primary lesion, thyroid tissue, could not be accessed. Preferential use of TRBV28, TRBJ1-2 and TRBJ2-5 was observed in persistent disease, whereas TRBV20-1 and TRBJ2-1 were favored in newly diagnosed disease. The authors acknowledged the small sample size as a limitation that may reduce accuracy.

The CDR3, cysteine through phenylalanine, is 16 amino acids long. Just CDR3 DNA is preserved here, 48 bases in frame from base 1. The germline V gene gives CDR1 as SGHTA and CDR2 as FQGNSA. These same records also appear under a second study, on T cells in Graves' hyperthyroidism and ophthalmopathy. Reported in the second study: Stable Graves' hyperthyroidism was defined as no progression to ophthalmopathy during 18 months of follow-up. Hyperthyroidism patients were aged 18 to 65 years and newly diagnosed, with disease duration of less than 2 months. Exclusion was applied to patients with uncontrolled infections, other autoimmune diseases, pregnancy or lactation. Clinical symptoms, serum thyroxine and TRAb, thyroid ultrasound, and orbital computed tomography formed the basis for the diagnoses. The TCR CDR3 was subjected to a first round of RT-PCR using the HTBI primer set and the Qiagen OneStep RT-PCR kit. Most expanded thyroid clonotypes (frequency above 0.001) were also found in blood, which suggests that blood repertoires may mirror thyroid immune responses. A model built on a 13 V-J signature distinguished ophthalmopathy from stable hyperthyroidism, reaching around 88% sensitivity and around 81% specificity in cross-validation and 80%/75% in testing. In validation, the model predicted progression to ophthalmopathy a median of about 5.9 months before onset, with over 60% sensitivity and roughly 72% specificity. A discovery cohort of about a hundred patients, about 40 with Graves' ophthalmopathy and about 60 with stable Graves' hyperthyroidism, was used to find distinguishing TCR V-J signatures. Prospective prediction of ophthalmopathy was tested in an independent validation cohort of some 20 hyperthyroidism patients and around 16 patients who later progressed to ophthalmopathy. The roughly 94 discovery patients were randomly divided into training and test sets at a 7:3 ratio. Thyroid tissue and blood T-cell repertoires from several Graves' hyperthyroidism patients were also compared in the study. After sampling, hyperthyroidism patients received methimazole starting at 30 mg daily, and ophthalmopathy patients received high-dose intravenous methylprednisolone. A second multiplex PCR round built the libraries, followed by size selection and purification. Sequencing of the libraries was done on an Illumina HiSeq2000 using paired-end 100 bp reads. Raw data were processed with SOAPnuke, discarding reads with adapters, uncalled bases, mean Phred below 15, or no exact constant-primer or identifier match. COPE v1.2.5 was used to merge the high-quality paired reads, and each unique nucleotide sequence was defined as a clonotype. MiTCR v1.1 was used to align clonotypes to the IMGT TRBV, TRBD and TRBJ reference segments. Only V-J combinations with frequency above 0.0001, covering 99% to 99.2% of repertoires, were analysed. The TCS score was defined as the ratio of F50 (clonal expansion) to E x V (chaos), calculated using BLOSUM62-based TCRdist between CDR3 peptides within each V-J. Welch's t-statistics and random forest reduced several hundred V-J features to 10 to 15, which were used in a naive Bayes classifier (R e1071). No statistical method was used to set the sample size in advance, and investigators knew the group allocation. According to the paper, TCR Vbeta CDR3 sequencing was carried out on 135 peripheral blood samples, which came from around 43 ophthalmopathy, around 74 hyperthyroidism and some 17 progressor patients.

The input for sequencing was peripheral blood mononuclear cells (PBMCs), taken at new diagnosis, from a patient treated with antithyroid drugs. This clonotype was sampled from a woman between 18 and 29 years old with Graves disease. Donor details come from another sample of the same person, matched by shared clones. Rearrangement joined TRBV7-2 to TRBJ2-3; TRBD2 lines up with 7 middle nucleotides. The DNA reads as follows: TGTGCCAGCAGCTTTGGGGCGGGAGTTAGCACAGGTACGCAGTATTTT. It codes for CASSFGAGVSTGTQYF.